This T cell receptor beta chain was sequenced in a study of T-cell reconstitution after alpha-beta-depleted transplantation in children. Study results and caveats: The study reportedly traced alpha-beta T cells about two months after transplant to several hundred expanded graft clones.

Germline V gene lookup returns CDR1 SNHLY and CDR2 FYNNEI. CDR3 length: 13 amino acids. Trimming left V 7 bases short and J 3 bases short, with 13 bases between. Comments on this clonotype: Its antigen is still unknown.

The TCRbeta library was prepared with unique molecular identifiers. TCRdb re-derived calls from the PCR reads in MiXCR, one entry per CDR3 protein. The table has 450,000 to 700,000 distinct CDR3 sequences, roughly 30% seen once. This TCR was recovered from a boy younger than two with Wiskott-Aldrich syndrome, due to receive a stem cell transplant. Material: PBMCs, obtained before TCRalphabeta/CD19-depleted stem cell transplant. The V call is TRBV2, the J call TRBJ2-7, with D possibly called TRBD1 or TRBD2 (6 bases each). CDR3 sequence (DNA): TGTGCCAGCAAAACCGGGGGCATCTACGAGCAGTACTTC. The encoded protein is CASKTGGIYEQYF.